This T cell receptor (beta chain) was sequenced for a study of cytomegalovirus exposure and HLA in healthy donors. In the study overall: In a previous analysis, some 110 million unique TCR beta sequences were found from some 180 million T cells. Of 350 to 400 genotyped donors, roughly 81% grouped in the Caucasian-associated ancestry cluster.

As to this clone: Its antigen is not known.

The PCR was carried out with 60 Vbeta primers and 13 Jbeta primers. Assay: immunoSEQ multiplex PCR; the TCRdb copy retains only in-frame clones and omits some. The data contain 150,000 to 200,000 clones, around 77% of them singletons. CDR1 SGHTA and CDR2 FQGNSA come from the germline V gene. The V gene lost 1 base and the J gene lost 3 bases, with 13 bases spanning the gap. CDR3 length equals 15 residues. Study observations and caveats: On later analysis, the bulk of CMV-associated TCR beta chains appeared to be HLA-restricted. One cluster of highly shared sequence variants probably arose as a sequencing artifact.

The specimen sequenced was PBMCs. The chain couples TRBV7-2 to TRBJ2-7; D might be TRBD1 (5 bases). This clonotype originated in a woman in her thirties in good health and CMV-seronegative. CDR3 sequence reads: CASSLVGAVGYEQYF. DNA of the CDR3: TGTGCCAGCAGCTTAGTTGGGGCGGTAGGCTACGAGCAGTACTTC.